The 18 T cell receptor beta chains below were found in one sample sequenced in a study of blood T cell repertoires in COVID-19. Using immunoSEQ multiplex PCR, the repertoire was profiled, and TCRdb retains in-frame clones only, with some absent. There are roughly 290,000 clones in the sample; 70% to 90% occur only once, and 2.2% lies in the top ten. The sample consisted of PBMCs or T cells enriched from blood (not recorded which). Receptor source: a man aged 30 to 45 who had recovered from COVID-19.

This chain links TRBV30 with TRBJ2-2; D is possibly TRBD2 (5 bases). V shed 0 bases and J shed 8 bases, with 13 bases lying between them. The CDR3 consists of 14 residues. Germline CDR1 reads GTSNPN; CDR2 reads SVGIG (reference sequence). DNA for the CDR3: TGTGCCTGGAGTGTTGACTATACCTCGGGGGAGCTGTTTTTT. Translated, it gives CAWSVDYTSGELFF.

J is TRBJ1-2 and V is TRBV11-2; D is unclear. Trimming cost V 2 bases and J 2 bases, with 9 bases left between them. The CDR3 has 14 amino acids. Germline V gene lookup returns CDR1 SGHAT and CDR2 FQNNGV. CDR3 amino acids: CASSLSPRNYGYTF. CDR3 nucleotide sequence: TGTGCCAGCAGCTTAAGCCCCAGGAACTATGGCTACACCTTC.

The V call is TRBV21-1, the J call TRBJ2-7; TRBD1 is taken as the D call from the table, unchecked against the DNA. TRBV21-1 is listed as a pseudogene. The CDR3 consists of 15 residues. The CDR3 sequence is CASSRTGGLTYEQYF. DNA for the CDR3: TGTGCCAGCAGCCGAACAGGGGGCCTCACCTACGAGCAGTACTTC.

The rearrangement joins TRBV7-2 to TRBJ1-1; D possibly corresponds to TRBD1 (6 bases). The CDR3 is made up of 14 amino acids. Germline-derived CDR1 and CDR2 are SGHTA and FQGNSA. V was cut by 5 bases and J by 8 bases, with 18 bases left in between. The chain's CDR3 is CASSPTRRQAEAFF. CDR3 DNA: TGTGCCAGCAGCCCGACGCGAAGACAGGCCGAAGCTTTCTTT.

The gene calls are TRBV27 and TRBJ2-2; D not resolved. Germline V gene data show CDR1 as MNHEY and CDR2 as SMNVEV (reference sequence). This CDR3 is 12 amino acids long. V shed 2 bases and J shed 7 bases, with 5 bases lying between them. The CDR3 nucleotides read TGTGCCAGCAGTTTAGGAGTCGGGGAGCTGTTTTTT. Its protein product is CASSLGVGELFF.

This clone was seen more than once but under ten times. The V and J genes are TRBV19 and TRBJ1-4, with 7 bases matching TRBD1. From germline, CDR1 is LNHDA and CDR2 SQIVND (reference sequence). Trimming took 0 bases from V and 5 from J; bases not matched to a gene: 12. This CDR3 has 18 residues. CDR3 amino acids: CASSIDAFLPGQNEKLFF. DNA for the CDR3: TGTGCCAGTAGTATAGACGCCTTCCTTCCGGGACAGAATGAAAAACTGTTTTTT.

This chain joins TRBV6-5 and TRBJ1-3; TRBD1 might be the D (5 bases). CDR1 is MNHEY and CDR2 is SVGAGI in the germline V gene. Trimming removed 4 bases from V and 4 bases from J, with 11 bases in between. This CDR3 comprises 14 residues. This CDR3 reads CASSSQTEGNTIYF. CDR3 sequence (DNA): TGTGCCAGCAGTTCTCAGACAGAAGGAAACACCATATATTTT.

The rearrangement links TRBV5-4 to TRBJ2-6; 7 positions match TRBD1. V lost 0 bases and J lost 0; bases outside the gene matches: 3. Germline V gene sequence: CDR1 SGHNT, CDR2 YYREEE (reference sequence). The CDR3 consists of 17 residues. The CDR3 loop is CASSLGQGRSGANVLTF. CDR3 sequence (DNA): TGTGCCAGCAGCTTGGGACAGGGTCGCTCTGGGGCCAACGTCCTGACTTTC.

V gene TRBV27 combines with J gene TRBJ2-7; weak D call: TRBD1 (6 bases). V was trimmed by 0 bases and J by 5 bases, leaving 8 bases between them. This CDR3 contains 13 residues. Germline CDR1 reads MNHEY; CDR2 reads SMNVEV (reference sequence). The CDR3 reads CASSLSGHHEQYF. As DNA, the CDR3 is TGTGCCAGCAGTTTATCGGGACACCACGAGCAGTACTTC.

V usage is TRBV11-2 and J usage is TRBJ2-7, with 10 bases matching TRBD1. This CDR3 contains 14 residues. Looked up from germline, CDR1 is SGHAT and CDR2 is FQNNGV. Trimming took 4 bases from V and 4 from J; bases not matched to a gene: 4. CDR3 loop: CASSSGTGEYEQYF. The CDR3 DNA follows: TGTGCCAGCAGCTCCGGGACAGGGGAATACGAGCAGTACTTC.

CDR3 region: CASSLGTADDYGYTF. CDR3 DNA sequence: TGTGCCAGCAGCTTAGGGACTGCCGATGACTATGGCTACACCTTC. This chain uses TRBV13 with TRBJ1-2; D not resolved. The CDR3 contains 15 residues. V gave up 0 bases and J gave up 3 bases, with 11 bases separating them. Germline CDR1 PRHDT, CDR2 FYEKMQ (reference sequence).

The rearrangement uses TRBV4-3 and TRBJ1-2, with D perhaps TRBD1 (5 bases). V dropped 1 base and J dropped 7 bases, with 16 bases sitting between them. The CDR3 covers 15 residues. The germline V gene has CDR1 LGHNA and CDR2 YSLEER. Here the CDR3 reads CASSQANPGSFGYTF. In DNA form, the CDR3 reads TGCGCCAGCAGCCAAGCCAACCCAGGGTCGTTTGGCTACACCTTC.

The rearrangement links TRBV19 to TRBJ2-3; TRBD2 agrees at 14 bases. Germline V lookup: CDR1 LNHDA, CDR2 SQIVND (reference sequence). With 4 bases clipped from V and 6 bases from J, the junction kept 6 bases outside the gene matches. This CDR3 contains 16 residues. The CDR3 region is CASSKTSGGARDTQYF. The CDR3 DNA reads TGTGCCAGTAGTAAGACTAGCGGGGGGGCACGGGATACGCAGTATTTT.

The chain couples TRBV24-1 to TRBJ1-2; unclear D gene. V was cut by 7 bases and J by 6 bases, with 11 bases left in between. The CDR3 spans 12 residues. CDR1 and CDR2 from the germline V gene are KGHDR and SFDVKD. CDR3 protein: CATSGPGNGYTF. The CDR3 bases are TGTGCCACCAGCGGCCCGGGGAATGGCTACACCTTC.

J is TRBJ2-2 and V is TRBV14; D possibly corresponds to TRBD1 (6 bases). The CDR3 totals 18 residues. The germline gives CDR1 SGHDN, CDR2 FVKESK. Trimming removed 0 bases at V and 1 base at J, with 15 bases between. In DNA form, the CDR3 reads TGTGCCAGCAGCCAAGATGACACGGACAGCTTGAACACCGGGGAGCTGTTTTTT. Residues: CASSQDDTDSLNTGELFF.

The V call is TRBV2, the J call TRBJ2-5; TRBD1 aligns across 9 bases. The V gene's germline CDR1 is SNHLY and CDR2 FYNNEI. CDR3 length equals 14 residues. The junction had 7 bases not matched to a gene; V was cut back by 6 bases and J by 5 bases. For the CDR3, the DNA is TGTGCCAGCAGAACCGGGACAGGGTGGGAGACCCAGTACTTC. It specifies CASRTGTGWETQYF.

J is TRBJ2-5 and V is TRBV4-1, with TRBD1 matching over 8 bases. V lost 4 bases to trimming and J lost 1 base; unmatched junction nucleotides: 5. The CDR3 length is 15 residues. The germline V gene has CDR1 MGHRA and CDR2 YSYEKL. CDR3 amino acids: CASSPLTGAQETQYF. Written as DNA, the CDR3 is TGCGCCAGCAGCCCCCTGACAGGGGCCCAAGAGACCCAGTACTTC.

The rearrangement joins TRBV23-1 to TRBJ2-7, with a possible D match to TRBD2 (6 bases). TRBV23-1 is assigned to the ORF class and has an uncertain function. V was clipped by 3 bases and J by 2 bases, with 14 bases between them. This CDR3 region has 15 residues. CDR3 protein: CASSHVRGATYEQYF. The CDR3 DNA reads TGCGCCAGCAGTCATGTACGCGGGGCTACCTACGAGCAGTACTTC.